Listed below are T cell receptor beta chains from one sample, sequenced in a study of blood T cell repertoires in COVID-19. Measured with immunoSEQ multiplex PCR; TCRdb has only the in-frame clones, and not every one. The sample includes approximately 45,000 clones, about 85% seen only once; the top ten take approximately 15%. What was sequenced was peripheral blood. These receptor sequences come from a human donor in a cohort sampled during active COVID-19. Each CDR3 is given with its conserved first and last residue. A D gene is named only where the DNA matches it firmly.

TRBJ1-5,TRBV19,NA,CASSRQNSNQPQHF,TGTGCCAGTAGTCGACAGAATAGCAATCAGCCCCAGCATTTT
TRBJ1-1,TRBV18,NA,CASSPSQVGNTEAFF,TGTGCCAGCTCACCAAGTCAGGTCGGGAATACTGAAGCTTTCTTT
TRBJ2-7,TRBV7-9,NA,CASSLSRGSEQYF,TGTGCCAGCAGCTTATCCCGGGGGAGCGAGCAGTACTTC
TRBJ2-7,TRBV7-2,TRBD2,CASSLAFLAGGEQYF,TGTGCCAGCAGCTTAGCCTTCCTAGCGGGAGGTGAGCAGTACTTC
TRBJ1-1,TRBV6-5,TRBD1,CASRGQLNTEAFF,TGTGCCAGCCGGGGACAGCTGAACACTGAAGCTTTCTTT
TRBJ1-1,TRBV7-9,NA,CASSANTGVNTEAFF,TGTGCCAGCAGCGCCAACACAGGAGTGAACACTGAAGCTTTCTTT
TRBJ1-3,TRBV2,TRBD1,CASSPRTGSGNTIYF,TGTGCCAGCAGTCCCCGGACAGGGAGCGGAAACACCATATATTTT
TRBJ1-3,TRBV7-8,NA,CASSLRGIGNTIYF,TGTGCCAGCAGCCTAAGGGGGATTGGAAACACCATATATTTT
TRBJ2-2,TRBV19,TRBD1,CASSLQGVVYTGELFF,TGTGCCAGTAGTTTACAGGGGGTTGTCTACACCGGGGAGCTGTTTTTT
TRBJ1-3,TRBV6-5,TRBD1,CASSSGQLFSGNTIYF,TGTGCCAGCAGTTCGGGACAGCTGTTCTCTGGAAACACCATATATTTT
TRBJ1-2,TRBV20-1,NA,CSASHSPSGVYGYTF,TGCAGTGCTAGTCATTCTCCCTCAGGGGTCTATGGCTACACCTTC